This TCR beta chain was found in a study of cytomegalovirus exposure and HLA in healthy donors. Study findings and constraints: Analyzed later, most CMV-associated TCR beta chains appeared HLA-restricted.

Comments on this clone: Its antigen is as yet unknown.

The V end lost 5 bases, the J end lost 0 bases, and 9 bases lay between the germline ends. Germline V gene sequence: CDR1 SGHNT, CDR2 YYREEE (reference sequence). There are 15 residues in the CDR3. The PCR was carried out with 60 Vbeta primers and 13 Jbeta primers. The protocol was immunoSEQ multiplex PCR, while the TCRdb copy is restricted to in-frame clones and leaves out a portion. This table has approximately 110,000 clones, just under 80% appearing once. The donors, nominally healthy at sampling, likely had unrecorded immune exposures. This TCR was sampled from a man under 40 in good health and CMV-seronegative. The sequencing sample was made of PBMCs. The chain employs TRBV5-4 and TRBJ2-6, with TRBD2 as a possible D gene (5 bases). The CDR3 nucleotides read TGTGCCAGCAGGGACGGGGACTCTGGGGCCAACGTCCTGACTTTC. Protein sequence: CASRDGDSGANVLTF.